The present TCR beta chain was sequenced within a study of spatial heterogeneity in lung cancer. TCRdb passed the 5' RACE reads through MiXCR, listing each CDR3 protein once. This sample has some 6,900 distinct CDR3 sequences; around 13% occur once, and the top ten carry around a fifth. Study findings and constraints: Mutation counts in tumors were tracked by counts of expanded intratumoral alpha and beta TCRs.

The time point is: sample taken at primary tumor resection. Frozen PBMC, nontumor lung or tumor provided whole RNA, which was sequenced unsorted. This clonotype showed up many times. The antigen remains unidentified. CDR1 is SGHVS and CDR2 is FNYEAQ in the germline V gene. Trimming at V came to 5 bases and at J to 5 bases, leaving 7 bases not matched to a gene. CDR3 length equals 14 residues. The TCR sequence derives from a male donor with early-stage non-small cell lung cancer. The sample was lung tumor tissue, taken at surgery. The chain couples TRBV7-6 to TRBJ2-5, with 8 positions matching TRBD1. CDR3 sequence (DNA): TGTGCCAGCAGCCTCCCCAGGGGGCTGGAGACCCAGTACTTC. This gives the protein CASSLPRGLETQYF.